This T cell receptor (beta chain) emerged from a study of T cell repertoires in cytomegalovirus infection. Study-wide background: Through public TCR beta signatures, both CMV infection and matching HLA type were indicated.

This clonotype was picked up a small number of times. Antigen unknown. Unmatched junction bases numbered 3, after V lost 5 bases and J lost 6 bases. CDR1 and CDR2 (germline): SGHNT, YENEEA. The CDR3 totals 13 residues. Points from the study as a whole: HLA-C-restricted CMV-specific TCR beta clonotypes prevailed in the ex vivo response. Based on cumulative public TCR beta family frequency, carriers of CMV plus the relevant HLA were identified.

One entry per CDR3 protein, called by TCRdb with MiXCR from the reads. This table holds 100,000 to 150,000 distinct CDR3 sequences, more than 25% found once. The clonotype comes from a human donor in good health (CMV status not recorded). Some clones in this sample may be carry-over from other donors' samples. The rearrangement joins TRBV11-3 to TRBJ2-2, with 7 nucleotides matching TRBD1. The sample here was CD8+ T cells from cultured PBMCs, taken from culture after CMV antigen stimulation. This CDR3 is CASSTGDAGELFF. CDR3 in DNA: TGTGCCAGCAGCACAGGGGATGCCGGGGAGCTGTTTTTT.